This entry is about one TCR beta chain. Its antigen is still unknown. These data belong to a study of memory CD4+ T cells and cytomegalovirus serostatus. Study-level background: Of the healthy Belgian adults, 8 to 10 were CMV seropositive and about 24 seronegative. Study-level findings and limits: CMV serostatus prediction reached median AUC around 0.95, or 0.9 with US-trained model.

Clones were sequenced by immunoSEQ multiplex PCR, and TCRdb holds only the in-frame ones, with some missing. Found here are some 48,000 clones, around 80% of them singletons; the top ten hold around 0.61%. The sort gate was single viable CD3+CD4+CD8-CD45RO+ cells for memory CD4+ T cells. After thawing, CD4+ T cells were positively selected. This clonotype originated in an adult in good health and CMV-seronegative. Sequencing was carried out using memory CD4+ T cells from blood.

CDR3 sequence reads: CASSFLSLAGRDNEQFF. In nucleotides, the CDR3 is TGTGCCAGCAGCTTTCTGTCACTAGCGGGAAGGGACAATGAGCAGTTCTTC. The chain uses TRBV11-2 and TRBJ2-1, with 10 bases identical to TRBD2. The V gene end was trimmed by 3 bases and the J gene end by 5 bases; junction bases not matched to a gene: 10. This CDR3 has 17 amino acids. The germline gives CDR1 SGHAT, CDR2 FQNNGV. The full variable domain, rest sourced from reference TRBV11-2 and TRBJ2-1, is EAGVAQSPRYKIIEKRQSVAFWCNPISGHATLYWYQQILGQGPKLLIQFQNNGVVDDSQLPKDRFSAERLKGVDSTLKIQPAKLEDSAVYLCASSFLSLAGRDNEQFFGPGTRLTVL.